These 23 T cell receptor beta chains share one sample of origin, sequenced in a study of cytomegalovirus exposure and HLA in healthy donors. The PCR ran on 60 Vbeta and 13 Jbeta primers. Generated by immunoSEQ multiplex PCR, the TCRdb table keeps only in-frame clones and is missing some. Counted here are under 200,000 clones, about four fifths occurring once; the ten biggest clones make up roughly 3.1%. The sequenced sample was PBMCs. The receptors come from a middle-aged man in good health and CMV-seropositive.

J is TRBJ2-5 and V is TRBV7-9; 12 bases match TRBD2. The end of the DNA fits TRBJ2-7 better, so the J call may be wrong. The CDR3 runs 16 residues. Germline V gene lookup returns CDR1 SEHNR and CDR2 FQNEAQ (reference sequence). CDR3 bases: TGTGCCAGCAGCTTCGGACTAGCGGGGCTCTCCTACGAGCAGTACTTC. Translating it yields CASSFGLAGLSYEQYF.

This chain joins TRBV19 and TRBJ1-5, with 8 bases that match TRBD1. The CDR3 is 16 amino acids. J lost 3 bases, V lost 6 bases, and 10 bases had no gene match. The germline gives CDR1 LNHDA, CDR2 SQIVND (reference sequence). DNA for the CDR3: TGTGCCAGTAGGGATCATAAGGGACAGGCCAATCAGCCCCAGCATTTT. It is translated as CASRDHKGQANQPQHF.

The V gene is TRBV7-9, the J gene TRBJ2-7; tentative D call: TRBD1 (5 bases). CDR3 length equals 14 residues. V was trimmed by 7 bases and J by 0 bases, leaving 13 bases between them. From germline, CDR1 is SEHNR and CDR2 FQNEAQ (reference sequence). CDR3 in DNA: TGTGCCAGCAAGGAACGCAGGGACTCCTACGAGCAGTACTTC. It is translated as CASKERRDSYEQYF.

This sequence joins TRBV9 and TRBJ1-2; 9 bases are shared with TRBD1. CDR3 length: 13 amino acids. V dropped 3 bases and J dropped 4; count of bases not matched to a gene: 1. From germline, CDR1 is SGDLS and CDR2 YYNGEE. This CDR3 reads CASSGTGVYGYTF. CDR3 DNA sequence: TGTGCCAGCAGCGGGACAGGGGTCTATGGCTACACCTTC.

For the CDR3, the DNA is TGTGCCAGCAGTTACAGGTTCCAGGCCCCCTACACCTTC. Translated, it gives CASSYRFQAPYTF. V and J are TRBV6-5 and TRBJ1-2, with D unresolved. CDR3 length: 13 residues. The V end was cut by 2 bases, the J end by 10 bases, with 14 bases between. Germline-derived CDR1 and CDR2 are MNHEY and SVGAGI.

The V and J genes are TRBV9 and TRBJ1-2; a weak D match, TRBD1 (6 bases). Germline V CDR1 and CDR2: SGDLS, YYNGEE. This CDR3 comprises 13 residues. The V end lost 3 bases, the J end lost 4 bases, and 10 bases lay between the germline ends. CDR3 sequence (DNA): TGTGCCAGCAGCGGTCAGGGGCCCTATGGCTACACCTTC. This translates into CASSGQGPYGYTF.

V is TRBV5-1 and J is TRBJ1-3; maybe TRBD1 (6 bases). Germline CDR1 and CDR2: SGHRS and YFSETQ. The CDR3 contains 16 residues. V lost 4 bases and J 1 base, leaving 15 bases between the germline ends. CDR3: CASSPMGAGSGNTIYF. CDR3 nucleotides: TGCGCCAGCAGCCCTATGGGGGCAGGATCTGGAAACACCATATATTTT.

The rearrangement uses TRBV29-1 and TRBJ2-3; the D gene is possibly TRBD2 (5 bases). CDR1 and CDR2 (germline): SQVTM, ANQGSEA. Between the trimmed V and J ends, which lost 7 bases and 0 bases, there was a span of 14 bases. The CDR3 has 14 residues. This CDR3 is CSAQRADSTDTQYF. The CDR3 bases are TGCAGCGCTCAGAGGGCAGACAGCACAGATACGCAGTATTTT.

The chain is built from TRBV9 and TRBJ2-1; D is uncertain. From germline, CDR1 is SGDLS and CDR2 YYNGEE. This CDR3 comprises 12 residues. Trimming took off 0 bases at V and 8 bases at J, with 6 bases between the two ends. CDR3 sequence reads: CASSVDMYEQFF. The DNA of the CDR3 is TGTGCCAGCAGCGTAGACATGTATGAGCAGTTCTTC.

The rearrangement uses TRBV4-1 and TRBJ2-7; 7 positions match TRBD1. Germline lookup yields CDR1 MGHRA and CDR2 YSYEKL. The CDR3 consists of 13 residues. V lost 2 bases to trimming and J lost 6 bases; unmatched junction nucleotides: 4. The chain's CDR3 is CASSQMGQFEQYF. DNA for the CDR3: TGCGCCAGCAGCCAAATGGGACAGTTCGAGCAGTACTTC.

J is TRBJ1-4 and V is TRBV7-9, with a possible D match to TRBD1 (5 bases). V was pared by 0 bases and J by 8 bases, with 13 bases between. Germline V CDR1 and CDR2: SEHNR, FQNEAQ (reference sequence). The CDR3 sequence is 15 residues long. This chain's CDR3 is CASSLAGQGVEKLFF. Here the CDR3 DNA reads TGTGCCAGCAGCTTAGCGGGGCAGGGCGTGGAAAAACTGTTTTTT.

The CDR3 DNA reads TGCGCCAGCAGCCCAGTCCAGGGCGCCACCGGGGAGCTGTTTTTT. Protein sequence: CASSPVQGATGELFF. This chain uses TRBV4-1 with TRBJ2-2, with D maybe TRBD1 (5 bases). The CDR3 has 15 amino acids. Germline values: CDR1 MGHRA, CDR2 YSYEKL. Trimming shortened V by 4 bases and J by 4 bases, and 13 bases separated the two germline ends.

The V and J genes are TRBV4-1 and TRBJ2-1, with 11 positions matching TRBD1. This CDR3 has 16 amino acids. The V segment lost 4 bases and the J segment 5 bases; nucleotides outside the gene matches: 7. From germline, CDR1 is MGHRA and CDR2 YSYEKL. The DNA for the CDR3 is TGCGCCAGCAGCCCCGGACAGGGGGCCCTGAACAATGAGCAGTTCTTC. Translated: CASSPGQGALNNEQFF.

The chain is built from TRBV5-4 and TRBJ2-2, with TRBD1 matching 9 bases. The CDR3 runs to 16 residues. V lost 2 bases, J lost 1 base, and 3 bases stayed unmatched. Germline CDR1 and CDR2: SGHNT and YYREEE (reference sequence). CDR3 in DNA: TGTGCCAGCAGCTTCCCGGGACAGGGGAACACCGGGGAGCTGTTTTTT. Residues: CASSFPGQGNTGELFF. Drawing the rest from reference TRBV5-4 and TRBJ2-2, the complete variable domain is ETGVTQSPTHLIKTRGQQVTLRCSSQSGHNTVSWYQQALGQGPQFIFQYYREEENGRGNFPPRFSGLQFPNYSSELNVNALELDDSALYLCASSFPGQGNTGELFFGEGSRLTVL.

The chain employs TRBV6-5 and TRBJ1-4; D may be TRBD1 (6 bases). V was trimmed by 2 bases and J by 8 bases, leaving 12 bases between them. This CDR3 has 14 residues. Looked up from germline, CDR1 is MNHEY and CDR2 is SVGAGI. CDR3 bases: TGTGCCAGCAGTTACGAGGGGGTTGGCGAAAAACTGTTTTTT. Translated, it gives CASSYEGVGEKLFF.

V is TRBV7-3 and J is TRBJ2-3; unclear D gene. V lost 2 bases and J 2 bases, leaving 14 bases between the germline ends. CDR1 SGHTA and CDR2 FQGTGA come from the germline V gene. The CDR3 has 16 amino acids. CDR3 in DNA: TGTGCCAGCAGCTTACTAATGGCAGGCTCCACAGATACGCAGTATTTT. This sequence encodes CASSLLMAGSTDTQYF.

The genes are TRBV4-2 and TRBJ1-4; D is unclear. This CDR3 has 15 amino acids. Per the germline V gene, CDR1 is LGHNA and CDR2 is YNFKEQ. Trimming pared 8 bases from V and 2 bases from J, leaving 15 bases between. CDR3 bases: TGTGCCAGCGCCAAAGAGGGTTATACTAATGAAAAACTGTTTTTT. Protein: CASAKEGYTNEKLFF.

The V gene is TRBV4-2, the J gene TRBJ1-6, with 8 bases fitting TRBD1. The CDR3 is 15 amino acids. Germline CDR1 and CDR2: LGHNA and YNFKEQ. V lost 5 bases, J lost 8 bases, and 8 bases stayed unmatched. The CDR3 region is CASSSTGQGDSPLHF. DNA of the CDR3: TGTGCCAGCAGCTCGACTGGACAGGGAGATTCACCCCTCCACTTT.

This chain uses TRBV27 with TRBJ2-7; D perhaps matches TRBD2 (6 bases). The V gene's germline CDR1 is MNHEY and CDR2 SMNVEV (reference sequence). The ends were cut back, 9 bases at V and 6 bases at J, with 24 bases in the middle. The CDR3 spans 15 residues. The CDR3 coding sequence is TGTGCCAGTAAAGGAGGCGGGAAGGCTCGGGGCGAGCAGTACTTC. It is translated as CASKGGGKARGEQYF.

The rearrangement links TRBV10-3 to TRBJ2-3; TRBD1 is a possible D gene (6 bases). The germline gives CDR1 ENHRY, CDR2 SYGVKD. Trimming took off 6 bases at V and 2 bases at J, with 15 bases between the two ends. The CDR3 loop spans 15 amino acids. CDR3 in amino acids: CAISPDSGATDTQYF. CDR3 in DNA: TGTGCCATCAGCCCAGACTCAGGGGCCACAGATACGCAGTATTTT.

V and J are TRBV7-3 and TRBJ2-3; 8 bases are a match to TRBD1. Germline values: CDR1 SGHTA, CDR2 FQGTGA. The CDR3 covers 13 residues. The V gene end was trimmed by 9 bases and the J gene end by 5 bases; junction bases not matched to a gene: 7. Here the CDR3 DNA reads TGTGCCAGTGGACAGGGAGGAGTAGATACGCAGTATTTT. Its translation: CASGQGGVDTQYF. Full variable domain (outside the CDR3, taken from reference TRBV7-3 and TRBJ2-3): GAGVSQTPSNKVTEKGKYVELRCDPISGHTALYWYRQSLGQGPEFLIYFQGTGAADDSGLPNDRFFAVRPEGSVSTLKIQRTERGDSAVYLCASGQGGVDTQYFGPGTRLTVL.

The chain joins TRBV19 to TRBJ2-3, with 7 bases lining up with TRBD1. The V segment lost 6 bases and the J segment 8 bases; nucleotides outside the gene matches: 5. This CDR3 region has 12 residues. Germline CDR1 and CDR2: LNHDA and SQIVND (reference sequence). The CDR3 nucleotides are TGTGCCAGTAGACCCCCAGGGGGTACGCAGTATTTT. Translating it yields CASRPPGGTQYF.

The genes are TRBV6-1 and TRBJ2-5; 8 bases fit TRBD2. CDR3 length equals 18 residues. With 2 bases clipped from V and 3 bases from J, the junction kept 14 bases outside the gene matches. Looked up from germline, CDR1 is MNHNS and CDR2 is SASEGT. In nucleotides, the CDR3 is TGTGCCAGCAGTGAAAGGGCGGGGGGCAGGGGAGGGAAAGAGACCCAGTACTTC. Protein sequence: CASSERAGGRGGKETQYF.